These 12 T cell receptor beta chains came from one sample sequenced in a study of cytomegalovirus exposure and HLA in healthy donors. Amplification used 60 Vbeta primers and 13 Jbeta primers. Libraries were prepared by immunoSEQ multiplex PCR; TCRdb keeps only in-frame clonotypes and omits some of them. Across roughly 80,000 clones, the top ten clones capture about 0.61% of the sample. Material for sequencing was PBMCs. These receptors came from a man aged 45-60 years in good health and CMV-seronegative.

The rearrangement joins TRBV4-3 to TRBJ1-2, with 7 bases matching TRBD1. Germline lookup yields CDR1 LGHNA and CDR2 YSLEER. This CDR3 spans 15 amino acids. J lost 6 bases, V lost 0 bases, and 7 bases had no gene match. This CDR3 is CASSQDGTAFDGYTF. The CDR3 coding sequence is TGCGCCAGCAGCCAAGATGGGACAGCATTTGATGGCTACACCTTC.

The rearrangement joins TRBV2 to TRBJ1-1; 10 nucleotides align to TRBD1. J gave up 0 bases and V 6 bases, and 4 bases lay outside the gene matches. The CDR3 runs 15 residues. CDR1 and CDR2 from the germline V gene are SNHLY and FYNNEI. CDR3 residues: CASREGQGLNTEAFF. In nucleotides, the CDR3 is TGTGCCAGCAGGGAGGGACAGGGGCTGAACACTGAAGCTTTCTTT.

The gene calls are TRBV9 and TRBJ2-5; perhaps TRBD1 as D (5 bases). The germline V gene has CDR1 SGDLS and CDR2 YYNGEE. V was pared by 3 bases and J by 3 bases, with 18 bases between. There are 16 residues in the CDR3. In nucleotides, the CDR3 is TGTGCCAGCAGCGAATCTCGGTTCAGGGTCGAAGAGACCCAGTACTTC. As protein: CASSESRFRVEETQYF.

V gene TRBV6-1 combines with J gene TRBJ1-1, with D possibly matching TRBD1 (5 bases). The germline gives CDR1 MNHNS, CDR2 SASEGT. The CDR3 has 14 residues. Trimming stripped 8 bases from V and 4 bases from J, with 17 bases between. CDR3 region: CASGYAGLTTEAFF. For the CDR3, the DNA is TGTGCCAGCGGGTATGCAGGGTTGACCACTGAAGCTTTCTTT.

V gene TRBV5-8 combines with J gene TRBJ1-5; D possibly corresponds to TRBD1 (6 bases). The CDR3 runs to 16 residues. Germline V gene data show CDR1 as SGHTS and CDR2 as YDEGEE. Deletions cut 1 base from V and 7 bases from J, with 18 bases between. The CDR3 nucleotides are TGTGCCAGCAGCTTGTTCAGGGGCCGGTCTAGGCAGCCCCAGCATTTT. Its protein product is CASSLFRGRSRQPQHF.

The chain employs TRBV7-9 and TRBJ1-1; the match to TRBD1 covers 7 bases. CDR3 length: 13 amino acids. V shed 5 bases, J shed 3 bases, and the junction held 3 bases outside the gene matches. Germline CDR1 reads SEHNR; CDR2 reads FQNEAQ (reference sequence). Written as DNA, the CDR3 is TGTGCCAGCAGCCTCGGGACAGACACTGAAGCTTTCTTT. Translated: CASSLGTDTEAFF.

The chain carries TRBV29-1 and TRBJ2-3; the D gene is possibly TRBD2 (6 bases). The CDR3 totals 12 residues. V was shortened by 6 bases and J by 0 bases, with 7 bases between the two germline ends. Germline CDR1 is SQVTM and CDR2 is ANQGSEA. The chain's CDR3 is CSVGLSTDTQYF. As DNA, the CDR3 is TGCAGCGTGGGACTCAGCACAGATACGCAGTATTTT.

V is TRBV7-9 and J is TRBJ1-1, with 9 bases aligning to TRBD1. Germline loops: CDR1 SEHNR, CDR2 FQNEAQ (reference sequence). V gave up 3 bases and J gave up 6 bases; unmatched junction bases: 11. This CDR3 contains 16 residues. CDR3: CASSFSATGGDAEAFF. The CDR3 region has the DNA TGTGCCAGCAGCTTTAGTGCTACAGGGGGCGACGCTGAAGCTTTCTTT.

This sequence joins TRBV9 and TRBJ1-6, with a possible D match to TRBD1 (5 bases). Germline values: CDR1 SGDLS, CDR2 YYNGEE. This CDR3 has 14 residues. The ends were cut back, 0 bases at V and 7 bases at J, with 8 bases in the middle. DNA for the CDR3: TGTGCCAGCAGCGTAGGGGGGGGGAATTCACCCCTCCACTTT. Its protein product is CASSVGGGNSPLHF.

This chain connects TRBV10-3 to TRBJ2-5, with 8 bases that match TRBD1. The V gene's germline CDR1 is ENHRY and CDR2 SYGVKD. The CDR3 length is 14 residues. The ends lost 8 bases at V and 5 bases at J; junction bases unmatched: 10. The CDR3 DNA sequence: TGTGCCATCTCACCACTTCGGGACAGGGAGACCCAGTACTTC. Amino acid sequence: CAISPLRDRETQYF.

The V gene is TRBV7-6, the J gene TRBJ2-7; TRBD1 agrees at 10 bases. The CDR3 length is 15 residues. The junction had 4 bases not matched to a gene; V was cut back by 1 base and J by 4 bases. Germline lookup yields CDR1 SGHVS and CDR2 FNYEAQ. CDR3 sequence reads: CASSLGDRGVYEQYF. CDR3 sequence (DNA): TGTGCCAGCAGCTTAGGGGACAGGGGAGTTTACGAGCAGTACTTC.

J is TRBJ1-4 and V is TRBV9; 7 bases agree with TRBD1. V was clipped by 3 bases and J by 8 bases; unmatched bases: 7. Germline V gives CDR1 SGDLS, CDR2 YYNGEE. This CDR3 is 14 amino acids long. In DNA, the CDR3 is TGTGCCAGCAGCGCCGGGACAGATCGCGAAAAACTGTTTTTT. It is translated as CASSAGTDREKLFF.